Listed below are T cell receptor beta chains from one sample, sequenced in a study of blood T cell repertoires in COVID-19. Profiled with immunoSEQ multiplex PCR; TCRdb holds only in-frame clones, not every one. Here the sample spans nearly 95,000 clones, approximately 87% being singletons. The sequencing input was peripheral blood. The receptor source for this set is a human donor with acute or convalescent COVID-19. The donor label of this sample is uncertain. Each CDR3 is given with its conserved first and last residue. The D gene is left open where the match is weak. Only part of the rows carry a size: once, few, many, or a class if the clone is expanded.

size: .; V: TRBV4-3; J: TRBJ1-5; D: .; DNA: TGCGCCAGCAGCCTAGGGGAAGGTCAGCCCCAGCATTTT; CDR3: CASSLGEGQPQHF
size: .; V: TRBV24-1; J: TRBJ2-6; D: TRBD2; DNA: TGTGCCACCAGTGGCTCTAGCGGGGGACGGGTCTCTGGGGCCAACGTCCTGACTTTC; CDR3: CATSGSSGGRVSGANVLTF
size: .; V: TRBV5-1; J: TRBJ2-7; D: TRBD2; DNA: TGCGCCAGCAGCTTGAGCGGGGTCCACGAGCAGTACTTC; CDR3: CASSLSGVHEQYF
size: .; V: TRBV24-1; J: TRBJ1-2; D: .; DNA: TGTGCCACCAGTGGCCCACAGGGTGGTTACACCTTC; CDR3: CATSGPQGGYTF
size: .; V: TRBV4-3; J: TRBJ1-2; D: .; DNA: TGCGCCAGCAGCCACTCGTCCAGGGGTGGCTACACCTTC; CDR3: CASSHSSRGGYTF
size: few; V: TRBV9; J: TRBJ2-1; D: TRBD2; DNA: TGTGCCAGCCGGGGGGATGGCTCCTACAATGAGCAGTTCTTC; CDR3: CASRGDGSYNEQFF
size: .; V: TRBV7-8; J: TRBJ2-7; D: TRBD1; DNA: TGTGCCAGCAGCCCCCCGGGACAGTTCTACGAGCAGTACTTC; CDR3: CASSPPGQFYEQYF
size: .; V: TRBV30; J: TRBJ1-1; D: .; DNA: TGTGCCTGGAGTGTACGGGGGAACACTGAAGCTTTCTTT; CDR3: CAWSVRGNTEAFF
size: .; V: TRBV28; J: TRBJ2-7; D: TRBD1; DNA: TGTGCCAGCAGCGCCCTCGGGACAGCTTATTTTGAGCAGTACTTC; CDR3: CASSALGTAYFEQYF
size: .; V: TRBV9; J: TRBJ2-7; D: TRBD1; DNA: TGTGCCAGCAGCGCTTTCTCAGGGGGCGACTACGAGCAGTACTTC; CDR3: CASSAFSGGDYEQYF
size: once; V: TRBV19; J: TRBJ1-1; D: .; DNA: TGTGCCAGTAGTATTATATTGAACACTGAAGCTTTCTTT; CDR3: CASSIILNTEAFF
size: .; V: TRBV29-1; J: TRBJ1-1; D: TRBD1; DNA: TGCAGCGTTGTCGGACAGGGGAACACTGAAGCTTTCTTT; CDR3: CSVVGQGNTEAFF
size: once; V: TRBV18; J: TRBJ2-1; D: TRBD2; DNA: TGTGCCAGCTCACCAGGGAGGGGCAATGAGCAGTTCTTC; CDR3: CASSPGRGNEQFF